This TCR beta chain comes out of a study of early T cells in non-severe SARS-CoV-2 infection. Study information: The input, bulk RNA from unsorted whole blood, was sequenced, and chains were unpaired.

This CDR3 comprises 14 residues. Germline V gives CDR1 MDHEN, CDR2 SYDVKM. V was clipped by 9 bases and J by 1 base, with 16 bases between them. Unique molecular identifier tags were affixed to discrete cDNA molecules. MiXCR, applied by TCRdb to the 5' RACE reads, yields one record per CDR3 protein. The sample carries 60,000 or so distinct CDR3 sequences, 10% to 15% recorded once. The receptor comes from an adult who was a healthcare worker with PCR-confirmed SARS-CoV-2 infection or an uninfected control (not recorded which). This chain links TRBV28 with TRBJ2-7, with D perhaps TRBD1 or TRBD2 (5 bases each). Sequencing was performed on whole blood. The CDR3 DNA follows: TGTGCCAGTCGGCCGAGGGGTCAGTCCTACGAGCAGTACTTC. It is translated as CASRPRGQSYEQYF.